This T cell receptor (beta chain) was obtained from a study of response to subunit inactivated influenza vaccine. Study results and limitations: Researchers suggested that each seasonal influenza vaccination recruits few new T cells.

TCRdb ran MiXCR on the RT-PCR reads and lists one entry per CDR3 protein. In the table there are around 650,000 distinct CDR3 sequences, more than 15% of which are singletons. Per the germline V gene, CDR1 is MNHEY and CDR2 is SVGEGT. The CDR3 is 12 amino acids. Trimming removed 10 bases from V and 2 bases from J, with 11 bases in between. About this clonotype itself: The antigen is not known.

The source material was PBMCs from blood, sampled roughly 13 days after vaccination. The chain is built from TRBV6-2 or TRBV6-3 and TRBJ1-1, with D hard to call. The sequence derives from a man in his fifties who received an inactivated influenza vaccine. The CDR3 here is CATEDVNTEAFF. DNA of the CDR3: TGTGCCACCGAAGATGTCAACACTGAAGCTTTCTTT.